This passage covers 18 T cell receptor beta chains from one sample sequenced in a study of beta chain features in type 1 diabetes. General study points: Moderate yet significant TCRB CDR3 shortening was seen in Type 1 diabetes patients in all four CD4+ subsets.

Expressed TCRB transcripts were sequenced because the entire RNA isolate underwent reverse transcription. Method: immunoSEQ multiplex PCR; TCRdb's copy keeps in-frame clones and lacks some. The table includes 630,000 or so clones, more than 12% detected once. Their antigen targets remain unknown. The sample was naive CD4+ T cells from blood. The origin of the receptors is a man aged 18 to 29 with type 1 diabetes.

The CDR3 region has the DNA TGTGCCTGGAGTGTGACAACTGGAAACACCATATATTTT. Translating gives CAWSVTTGNTIYF. The gene calls are TRBV30 and TRBJ1-3, with D unclear. The CDR3 length is 13 residues. The germline V and J ends were trimmed by 0 bases and 2 bases, with 5 bases remaining between them. The V gene's germline CDR1 is GTSNPN and CDR2 SVGIG (reference sequence). Full variable domain (outside the CDR3, taken from reference TRBV30 and TRBJ1-3): SQTIHQWPATLVQPVGSPLSLECTVEGTSNPNLYWYRQAAGRGLQLLFYSVGIGQISSEVPQNLSASRPQDRQFILSSKKLLLSDSGFYLCAWSVTTGNTIYFGEGSWLTVV.

In the case of this clone: Other DNA sequences in the same sample also yield this CDR3. The chain couples TRBV18 to TRBJ1-2; D remains ambiguous. Germline CDR1 KGHSH, CDR2 LQKENI. V was clipped by 3 bases and J by 2 bases, with 4 bases between them. This CDR3 contains 12 residues. Here the CDR3 DNA reads TGTGCCAGCTCACCCTCGAACTATGGCTACACCTTC. It translates to CASSPSNYGYTF.

The J gene is TRBJ1-4, the V gene TRBV4-2; 9 bases align to TRBD1. The V gene end was trimmed by 1 base and the J gene end by 6 bases; junction bases not matched to a gene: 6. Looked up from germline, CDR1 is LGHNA and CDR2 is YNFKEQ. CDR3 length equals 16 residues. CDR3 sequence reads: CASSQAQGQGYEKLFF. The DNA of the CDR3 is TGTGCCAGCAGCCAAGCCCAGGGACAGGGATATGAAAAACTGTTTTTT.

This clone was detected only a few times. The chain employs TRBV27 and TRBJ2-1; D remains ambiguous. CDR3 length: 13 amino acids. From germline, CDR1 is MNHEY and CDR2 SMNVEV (reference sequence). The ends were cut back, 7 bases at V and 4 bases at J, with 11 bases in the middle. The chain's CDR3 is CASKAPAYNEQFF. Written as DNA, the CDR3 is TGTGCCAGCAAGGCCCCGGCGTACAATGAGCAGTTCTTC.

This chain uses TRBV5-1 with TRBJ1-4, with a tentative D call TRBD1 (5 bases). Deletions cut 0 bases from V and 7 bases from J, with 13 bases between. The CDR3 spans 15 residues. CDR1 and CDR2 (germline): SGHRS, YFSETQ. The CDR3 DNA sequence: TGCGCCAGCAGCTTGGGTCCAGGGTTGACTGAAAAACTGTTTTTT. It yields the protein CASSLGPGLTEKLFF.

A few counts support this clone. V and J are TRBV30 and TRBJ2-3; 8 bases agree with TRBD1. After removal of 8 bases from V and 4 bases from J, the junction contained 8 bases not matched to a gene. The CDR3 runs 13 residues. The germline CDR1 and CDR2 sequences are GTSNPN and SVGIG (reference sequence). The CDR3 DNA follows: TGTGCCCTTGGGGCAGGGGGCGCAGATACGCAGTATTTT. Its translation is CALGAGGADTQYF. The whole variable domain, remainder taken from reference TRBV30 and TRBJ2-3, is SQTIHQWPATLVQPVGSPLSLECTVEGTSNPNLYWYRQAAGRGLQLLFYSVGIGQISSEVPQNLSASRPQDRQFILSSKKLLLSDSGFYLCALGAGGADTQYFGPGTRLTVL.

CDR3 region: CAWTPRDRNYGYTF. The CDR3 bases are TGTGCCTGGACCCCCCGGGATCGTAACTATGGCTACACCTTC. The chain links TRBV30 to TRBJ1-2; D not certain. V gave up 4 bases and J gave up 1 base, with 13 bases separating them. Germline V CDR1 and CDR2: GTSNPN, SVGIG (reference sequence). The CDR3 totals 14 residues.

This clone was picked up a small number of times. This sequence joins TRBV5-4 and TRBJ1-2, with 8 bases fitting TRBD1. The CDR3 has 15 amino acids. The germline V gene encodes CDR1 SGHNT and CDR2 YYREEE (reference sequence). Trimming took 0 bases from V and 8 from J; bases not matched to a gene: 9. CDR3 sequence: CASSLGLQGAYGYTF. The CDR3 nucleotides read TGTGCCAGCAGCTTGGGTCTGCAGGGGGCATACGGCTACACCTTC.

The chain carries TRBV7-6 and TRBJ2-2; 7 positions match TRBD1. The CDR3 has 16 amino acids. Looked up from germline, CDR1 is SGHVS and CDR2 is FNYEAQ. The V segment lost 5 bases and the J segment 5 bases; nucleotides outside the gene matches: 11. The CDR3 region is CASSLQTDRLTGELFF. DNA of the CDR3: TGTGCCAGCAGCCTCCAGACGGACAGGCTTACCGGGGAGCTGTTTTTT.

This clone appeared a few times. The rearrangement joins TRBV18 to TRBJ1-1; D may be TRBD1 (5 bases). The V end lost 4 bases, the J end lost 1 base, and 7 bases lay between the germline ends. This CDR3 is 13 amino acids long. The V gene's germline CDR1 is KGHSH and CDR2 LQKENI. Written as DNA, the CDR3 is TGTGCCAGCTCACAGACAGAGAACACTGAAGCTTTCTTT. Residues: CASSQTENTEAFF. Full variable domain (outside the CDR3, taken from reference TRBV18 and TRBJ1-1): NAGVMQNPRHLVRRRGQEARLRCSPMKGHSHVYWYRQLPEEGLKFMVYLQKENIIDESGMPKERFSAEFPKEGPSILRIQQVVRGDSAAYFCASSQTENTEAFFGQGTRLTVV.

The chain uses TRBV5-5 and TRBJ2-7, with D possibly matching TRBD1 (5 bases). This CDR3 is built from 14 residues. Germline assignment: CDR1 SGHKS and CDR2 YYEKEE (reference sequence). The ends were cut back, 2 bases at V and 4 bases at J, with 13 bases in the middle. CDR3 residues: CASSFDSQQYEQYF. CDR3 nucleotide sequence: TGTGCCAGCAGCTTCGACAGCCAGCAATACGAGCAGTACTTC.

The sample holds a few counts of this clone. J is TRBJ1-1 and V is TRBV7-2; the D gene is possibly TRBD1 (6 bases). V was clipped by 4 bases and J by 5 bases, with 17 bases between them. This CDR3 is built from 15 residues. Germline loops: CDR1 SGHTA, CDR2 FQGNSA. CDR3 in DNA: TGTGCCAGCAGCTCCCAGGGGAAGGCGGTGACTGAAGCTTTCTTT. Encoded protein: CASSSQGKAVTEAFF.

This clone was found a few times. The chain recombines TRBV10-2 with TRBJ2-2; the D gene is possibly TRBD2 (7 bases). The CDR3 is 15 residues long. The germline V and J ends were trimmed by 7 bases and 7 bases, with 19 bases remaining between them. Germline V lookup: CDR1 WSHSY, CDR2 SAAADI. CDR3 bases: TGCGCCAGCAACCGAGGGGGAGGGGTCGGCGGGGAGCTGTTTTTT. This gives the protein CASNRGGGVGGELFF.

V usage is TRBV7-2 and J usage is TRBJ1-1; D unresolved. V was shortened by 1 base and J by 7 bases, with 4 bases between the two germline ends. Germline CDR1 reads SGHTA; CDR2 reads FQGNSA. The CDR3 has 11 amino acids. The chain's CDR3 is CASSLVREAFF. In DNA, the CDR3 is TGTGCCAGCAGCTTAGTTCGTGAAGCTTTCTTT.

The V and J genes are TRBV28 and TRBJ2-5; 13 bases align to TRBD2. J lost 5 bases, V lost 5 bases, and 11 bases had no gene match. The CDR3 is 17 residues long. In germline, CDR1 is MDHEN, CDR2 SYDVKM. The CDR3 DNA sequence: TGTGCCAGCAGTCAGGGACTAGCGGGGCGTCCCAGGGAGACCCAGTACTTC. Amino acids: CASSQGLAGRPRETQYF.

The gene calls are TRBV28 and TRBJ2-7; D is perhaps TRBD2 (6 bases). CDR1 and CDR2 from the germline V gene are MDHEN and SYDVKM. V lost 7 bases and J lost 2, with 9 bases in between. The CDR3 is 12 amino acids. This CDR3 reads CASTSGAYEQYF. The DNA of the CDR3 is TGTGCCAGCACCTCGGGGGCCTACGAGCAGTACTTC.

The chain joins TRBV5-4 to TRBJ2-4, with D perhaps matching TRBD1 or TRBD2 (6 bases each). Per germline, CDR1 SGHNT and CDR2 YYREEE (reference sequence). Trimming removed 4 bases at V and 5 bases at J, with 13 bases between. CDR3 size: 14 residues. The CDR3 DNA is TGTGCCAGCAGCATCTCGGGGGCGGAAAACATTCAGTACTTC. Translation: CASSISGAENIQYF.

This clone was observed a handful of times. The V call is TRBV13, the J call TRBJ1-2; D gene ambiguous. Germline CDR1 reads PRHDT; CDR2 reads FYEKMQ (reference sequence). V was cut by 3 bases and J by 6 bases, with 14 bases left in between. This CDR3 comprises 14 residues. CDR3 amino acids: CASSLPERRDGYTF. For the CDR3, the DNA is TGTGCCAGCAGCTTGCCTGAGAGGCGGGATGGCTACACCTTC.